A selection of T cell receptor beta chains follows, all from one sample in a study of graft-versus-host responses after intestinal transplantation. These receptors are not linked to any known antigen. Profiling relied on immunoSEQ multiplex PCR, and the TCRdb table lists in-frame clones only, not all of them. The data show about 86,000 clones, about nine tenths seen once. Sequenced here: unstimulated CD4+ T cells sorted from spleen or lymph node cells, sampled before transplant. The source of these receptors is a human donor who was the organ donor for an intestinal transplant. Both conserved end residues are part of each CDR3.

>TRBJ2-3|TRBV5-1
CASSSDRDTQYF
>TRBJ2-7|TRBV6-5
CTSSYSISWATYEQYF
>TRBJ2-5|TRBV18
CASSPQGGETQYF
>TRBJ2-5|TRBV5-5
CASSLEPLYQETQYF
>TRBJ1-1|TRBV9
CASRAGMGTEAFF
>TRBJ2-4|TRBV5-6
CASSSLYPRSIQYF
>TRBJ2-3|TRBV9
CASSGGPGTRVDTQYF
>TRBJ2-1|TRBV4-3
CASSQDWRQVYNEQFF
>TRBJ2-2|TRBV11-3
CASSLAPGTSGNTGELFF
>TRBJ1-3|TRBV6-5
CASRRTGANTIYF
>TRBJ1-2|TRBV28
CATRTGGAGYTF
>TRBJ2-7|TRBV27
CASSPLGEGLHEQYF
>TRBJ2-4|TRBV7-2
CASSLLRTSLQYF
>TRBJ2-7|TRBV28
CASSSPGQTEQYF
>TRBJ2-5|TRBV7-2
CASSSQTRGGETQYF
>TRBJ2-1|TRBV11-1
CASRNSGGSYPEQFF
>TRBJ1-1|TRBV21-1
CASSKEADRGF
>TRBJ2-1|TRBV5-8
CASSLYRAYNEQFF
>TRBJ2-3|TRBV15
CATSRWTGISTDTQYF
>TRBJ2-1|TRBV7-3
CASSIGPGGGNEQFF
>TRBJ2-5|TRBV6-5
CASSYSWGGEQYF
>TRBJ2-5|TRBV4-1
CASSRSGETQYF
>TRBJ2-5|TRBV4-2
CASSLGQGGGQETQYF
>TRBJ1-5|TRBV5-6
CASSLTGLSNQPQHF
>TRBJ1-1|TRBV6-5
CASSYRRGRGNTEAFF
>TRBJ1-2|TRBV9
CASSAYPISRGYTF
>TRBJ1-2|TRBV5-1
CASSLQGVPYGYTF
>TRBJ1-2|TRBV5-4
CASSMGSEAGYTF
>TRBJ2-2|TRBV4-3
CASSQAGVTGELFF
>TRBJ2-2|TRBV6-5
CASTEIGQHGELFF
>TRBJ1-2|TRBV2
CASRHGQWFGYTF
>TRBJ1-2|TRBV7-9
CASSLVGHGGYTF
>TRBJ2-2|TRBV18
CASSPGQSGELFF
>TRBJ2-3|TRBV5-1
CASSLPGTAGGDTQYF
>TRBJ2-1|TRBV7-8
CASSLVSRVPPYNEQFF
>TRBJ2-3|TRBV5-1
CASSALIAGPTDTQYF
>TRBJ2-3|TRBV9
CASSTAPSTDTQYF
>TRBJ1-4|TRBV7-9
CASSPIAGDEKLFF
>TRBJ2-1|TRBV6-4
CASSVEYPGGEQFF
>TRBJ1-2|TRBV2
CASRKPGERYGYTF
>TRBJ1-1|TRBV11-3
CASSLSGRGLAFF
>TRBJ1-6|TRBV6-6
CASSERSRNSPLHF
>TRBJ2-6|TRBV5-1
CASGAGGNSGANVLTF
>TRBJ1-5|TRBV28
CASSLGGRSNQPQHF
>TRBJ2-2|TRBV2
CASDRTPGELFF
>TRBJ2-2|TRBV28
CASSPRGGLNTGELFF
>TRBJ2-2|TRBV9
CASRQQGNTGELFF
>TRBJ1-3|TRBV29-1
CSVGDSSGNTIYF
>TRBJ2-2|TRBV29-1
CSVVRLAGPNTGELFF
>TRBJ2-4|TRBV4-3
CASSQDPPGLRAKNIQYF
>TRBJ1-3|TRBV19
CASSMTAGNTIYF
>TRBJ1-5|TRBV6-1
CASGGPKGNQPQHF
>TRBJ2-4|TRBV28
CASSFGWAKNIQYF
>TRBJ2-2|TRBV5-5
CASSLDVRGTGELFF
>TRBJ1-4|TRBV15
CATSRDPRLRNELNEKLFF
>TRBJ2-7|TRBV6-5
CASSSSTSGTYEQYF